This T cell receptor (beta chain) originates from a study of blood T cells in healthy people across ages. Looking at the study overall: Using template switching, researchers captured about one barcoded beta molecule for each two T cells. General observations from the study: Naive T cell percentage showed a strong correlation with the diversity of TCR beta. Diversity figures derived from one million T cells were judged to underestimate the true value.

This clonotype was observed a few times. Its specificity is unknown. Sample donors were healthy Caucasian individuals that came from Russia, aged roughly 6 to 100. Through a sample-barcoded 5' primer and a J-beta primer mix, a second PCR was run for roughly 6 to 11 cycles. In TCRdb, the 5' RACE reads were re-called with MiXCR into one record per CDR3 protein. Among 790,000 or so distinct CDR3 sequences, around half were seen once, and the ten largest hold 15% to 20%. This CDR3 comprises 14 residues. Germline CDR1 is DFQATT and CDR2 is SNEGSKA (reference sequence). Unmatched junction bases numbered 2, after V lost 2 bases and J lost 2 bases.

The V and J genes are TRBV20-1 and TRBJ2-3, with 9 positions matching TRBD2. The sample taken for sequencing was blood. The TCR sequence derives from a man aged 80 or over in good health. In DNA form, the CDR3 reads TGCAGTGCTAGAATAGCGGGGGTCACAGATACGCAGTATTTT. Its protein product is CSARIAGVTDTQYF.